This TCR beta chain was sequenced for a study of cytomegalovirus exposure and HLA in healthy donors. The study, taken as a whole, reports: A later analysis linked roughly 17,000 TCR beta sequences to HLA alleles at 0.05 false discovery rate. Likely technical artifact: a cluster of highly shared sequence variants. Solely CMV serostatus was available to characterize immune exposure. A missense DCLRE1C variant was associated with V- and J-gene trimming of TCR beta chains in a later analysis, and an independent cohort replicated the association.

PCR employed 60 Vbeta and 13 Jbeta primers. Generated by immunoSEQ multiplex PCR, the TCRdb table keeps only in-frame clones and is missing some. The sample holds just over 150,000 clones. This CDR3 is built from 19 residues. The V end was cut by 2 bases, the J end by 1 base, with 24 bases between. Germline V lookup: CDR1 SGHRS, CDR2 YFSETQ. Note on this clone: Its matching antigen is unknown.

The source material was PBMCs. The chain links TRBV5-1 to TRBJ2-5, with D possibly matching TRBD1 (6 bases). The clonotype comes from a man aged 25 to 45 in good health and CMV-seronegative. The CDR3 region is CASSFPPPGEPALQETQYF. CDR3 in DNA: TGCGCCAGCAGCTTCCCCCCTCCAGGGGAGCCGGCCCTCCAAGAGACCCAGTACTTC.